Shown below are 18 T cell receptor beta chains from a single sample sequenced in a study of cytomegalovirus exposure and HLA in healthy donors. This PCR relied on a set of 60 Vbeta primers and 13 Jbeta primers. Libraries were prepared by immunoSEQ multiplex PCR; TCRdb keeps only in-frame clonotypes and omits some of them. The repertoire has about 130,000 clones, about 77% of them found once; the top ten carry under 1.5%. What was sequenced was PBMCs. Every receptor here comes from a man in his forties or fifties in good health and CMV-seronegative.

J is TRBJ2-1 and V is TRBV28; TRBD2 matches 7 bases. The CDR3 covers 15 residues. The V segment lost 6 bases and the J segment 4 bases; nucleotides outside the gene matches: 9. The V gene's germline CDR1 is MDHEN and CDR2 SYDVKM. CDR3 protein: CASRLSGEGYNEQFF. The CDR3 nucleotides read TGTGCCAGCAGGCTGAGCGGGGAGGGATACAATGAGCAGTTCTTC.

V gene TRBV6-5 combines with J gene TRBJ2-3, with no clear D. Germline V CDR1 and CDR2: MNHEY, SVGAGI. The CDR3 has 14 amino acids. V was pared by 4 bases and J by 9 bases, with 17 bases between. Written as DNA, the CDR3 is TGTGCCAGCAGTTCCGTACTAAACAAAGAGACGCAGTATTTT. Its protein product is CASSSVLNKETQYF.

This clone has a single count. The V and J genes are TRBV2 and TRBJ2-5; the D gene is possibly TRBD1 (6 bases). The germline CDR1 and CDR2 sequences are SNHLY and FYNNEI. The V end lost 6 bases, the J end lost 2 bases, and 10 bases lay between the germline ends. The CDR3 is made up of 13 amino acids. This chain's CDR3 is CASSDRFQETQYF. In nucleotides, the CDR3 is TGTGCCAGCAGCGACAGGTTTCAAGAGACCCAGTACTTC. The whole variable domain, filled in from reference TRBV2 and TRBJ2-5, reads EPEVTQTPSHQVTQMGQEVILRCVPISNHLYFYWYRQILGQKVEFLVSFYNNEISEKSEIFDDQFSVERPDGSNFTLKIRSTKLEDSAMYFCASSDRFQETQYFGPGTRLLVL.

The V and J genes are TRBV2 and TRBJ2-7; TRBD1 aligns across 9 bases. The CDR3 covers 15 residues. Germline V gene sequence: CDR1 SNHLY, CDR2 FYNNEI. The V and J ends lost 4 bases and 7 bases, in that order; junction bases with no gene match: 11. The CDR3 is CASSGPGTGRTEQYF. In DNA, the CDR3 is TGTGCCAGCAGTGGACCTGGGACAGGGCGAACGGAGCAGTACTTC.

This clone has more than one count but fewer than ten. V is TRBV4-1 and J is TRBJ2-7; 9 nucleotides line up with TRBD2. This CDR3 contains 16 residues. Germline CDR1 is MGHRA and CDR2 is YSYEKL. The trim removed 1 base at V and 3 bases at J, leaving 7 bases unmatched. DNA for the CDR3: TGCGCCAGCAGCCAAGCGGGTAGCGGGAGCTTCTACGAGCAGTACTTC. This encodes CASSQAGSGSFYEQYF.

The rearrangement links TRBV6-5 to TRBJ2-2; tentatively, D is TRBD1 (5 bases). The CDR3 loop spans 15 amino acids. Germline V gives CDR1 MNHEY, CDR2 SVGAGI. V gave up 0 bases and J gave up 5 bases, with 10 bases separating them. The CDR3 DNA reads TGTGCCAGCAGTTACTCCAGTGGGGCAACCGGGGAGCTGTTTTTT. It encodes CASSYSSGATGELFF.

Here the CDR3 DNA reads TGCGCCAGCAGCCCTGGGGGCAGGTCCTACGAGCAGTACTTC. Its protein product is CASSPGGRSYEQYF. The chain has TRBV5-1 and TRBJ2-7; TRBD1 might be the D (6 bases). The CDR3 is 14 amino acids. V lost 4 bases to trimming and J lost 1 base, with 12 bases between them. The germline V gene has CDR1 SGHRS and CDR2 YFSETQ. The complete variable domain, with remaining parts taken from reference TRBV5-1 and TRBJ2-7, reads KAGVTQTPRYLIKTRGQQVTLSCSPISGHRSVSWYQQTPGQGLQFLFEYFSETQRNKGNFPGRFSGRQFSNSRSEMNVSTLELGDSALYLCASSPGGRSYEQYFGPGTRLTVT.

The genes are TRBV28 and TRBJ2-7; 7 nucleotides match TRBD1. The CDR3 runs 16 residues. Germline assignment: CDR1 MDHEN and CDR2 SYDVKM. V dropped 10 bases and J dropped 2; count of bases not matched to a gene: 17. The CDR3 sequence is CAIGLSRTGLTYEQYF. Written as DNA, the CDR3 is TGTGCCATCGGTCTATCTCGGACAGGTCTAACCTACGAGCAGTACTTC.

About this clone itself: Mismatch with germline at one junction end may stem from a read error. The CDR3 DNA follows: TGTGTCAGCAGTTCGATCTCATTTGGGGAGGGCTCCTACGAGCAGTACTTC. Protein sequence: CVSSSISFGEGSYEQYF. The rearrangement links TRBV28 to TRBJ2-7; the match to TRBD2 covers 7 bases. Germline loops: CDR1 MDHEN, CDR2 SYDVKM. The length of the CDR3 is 17 residues.

This rearrangement joins TRBV7-8 to TRBJ1-5; D unclear. V lost 1 base and J 0 bases, leaving 7 bases between the germline ends. Germline-derived CDR1 and CDR2 are SGHVS and FQNEAQ. CDR3 length: 15 residues. The chain's CDR3 is CASSLVTGSNQPQHF. CDR3 coding DNA: TGTGCCAGCAGCTTAGTGACGGGTAGCAATCAGCCCCAGCATTTT.

This rearrangement joins TRBV25-1 to TRBJ1-5; D unresolved. CDR1 is MGHDK and CDR2 is SYGVNS in the germline V gene. The CDR3 is 14 residues long. V shed 4 bases and J shed 6 bases, with 13 bases lying between them. The CDR3 nucleotides are TGTGCCAGCAGTGCGACGGGCGGGAGTCAGCCCCAGCATTTT. This encodes CASSATGGSQPQHF.

The rearrangement uses TRBV6-5 and TRBJ1-1; D is ambiguous. The CDR3 loop spans 15 amino acids. Trimming removed 7 bases from V and 5 bases from J, with 20 bases in between. The germline V gene has CDR1 MNHEY and CDR2 SVGAGI. CDR3 residues: CASTLGPTAGTEAFF. The DNA of the CDR3 is TGTGCCAGCACTCTCGGCCCTACGGCGGGGACTGAAGCTTTCTTT.

J is TRBJ1-2 and V is TRBV11-2, with no clear D. Trimming took 4 bases from V and 13 from J, leaving 13 bases between them. The V gene's germline CDR1 is SGHAT and CDR2 FQNNGV. This CDR3 has 11 residues. CDR3 in DNA: TGTGCCAGCAGCTCCGGGATCATCAGCACCTTC. It codes for CASSSGIISTF.

This chain links TRBV7-9 with TRBJ2-3; unclear D gene. Germline lookup yields CDR1 SEHNR and CDR2 FQNEAQ (reference sequence). The CDR3 consists of 12 residues. V lost 4 bases, J lost 7 bases, and 9 bases lay in between. The CDR3 loop is CASSSSRNTQYF. CDR3 bases: TGTGCCAGCAGCTCCTCGCGAAATACGCAGTATTTT. The variable domain in full, completed from reference TRBV7-9 and TRBJ2-3, reads DTGVSQNPRHKITKRGQNVTFRCDPISEHNRLYWYRQTLGQGPEFLTYFQNEAQLEKSRLLSDRFSAERPKGSFSTLEIQRTEQGDSAMYLCASSSSRNTQYFGPGTRLTVL.

The rearrangement links TRBV6-1 to TRBJ2-2; possible D gene TRBD2, 6 bases. CDR3 size: 13 residues. Per germline, CDR1 MNHNS and CDR2 SASEGT. V was clipped by 7 bases and J by 4 bases, with 10 bases between them. This CDR3 is CASKREFTGELFF. The CDR3 DNA reads as TGTGCCAGCAAACGGGAGTTCACCGGGGAGCTGTTTTTT.

This chain connects TRBV28 to TRBJ2-1; TRBD2 agrees at 14 bases. The V gene end was trimmed by 4 bases and the J gene end by 0 bases; junction bases not matched to a gene: 8. The CDR3 covers 19 residues. CDR1 is MDHEN, CDR2 SYDVKM, per germline. CDR3 DNA: TGTGCCAGCAGTTCTGCGGGACTAGCGGGAGTGACCTCCTACAATGAGCAGTTCTTC. Protein product: CASSSAGLAGVTSYNEQFF.

This clone has more than one count but fewer than ten. The chain links TRBV29-1 to TRBJ2-7, with TRBD2 matching 8 bases. The V and J ends lost 6 bases and 5 bases, in that order; junction bases with no gene match: 12. CDR3 size: 14 residues. The germline CDR1 and CDR2 sequences are SQVTM and ANQGSEA. DNA for the CDR3: TGCAGCGTCGCCCCCCCCGGGAGGGCCCACGAGCAGTACTTC. Translation: CSVAPPGRAHEQYF.

CDR3 residues: CASSLGWGGTNEKLFF. DNA for the CDR3: TGTGCCAGCAGCTTAGGTTGGGGGGGCACTAATGAAAAACTGTTTTTT. The chain has TRBV7-2 and TRBJ1-4; possible D gene TRBD1, 6 bases. Germline lookup yields CDR1 SGHTA and CDR2 FQGNSA. This CDR3 has 16 residues. V was clipped by 1 base and J by 2 bases, with 11 bases between them.